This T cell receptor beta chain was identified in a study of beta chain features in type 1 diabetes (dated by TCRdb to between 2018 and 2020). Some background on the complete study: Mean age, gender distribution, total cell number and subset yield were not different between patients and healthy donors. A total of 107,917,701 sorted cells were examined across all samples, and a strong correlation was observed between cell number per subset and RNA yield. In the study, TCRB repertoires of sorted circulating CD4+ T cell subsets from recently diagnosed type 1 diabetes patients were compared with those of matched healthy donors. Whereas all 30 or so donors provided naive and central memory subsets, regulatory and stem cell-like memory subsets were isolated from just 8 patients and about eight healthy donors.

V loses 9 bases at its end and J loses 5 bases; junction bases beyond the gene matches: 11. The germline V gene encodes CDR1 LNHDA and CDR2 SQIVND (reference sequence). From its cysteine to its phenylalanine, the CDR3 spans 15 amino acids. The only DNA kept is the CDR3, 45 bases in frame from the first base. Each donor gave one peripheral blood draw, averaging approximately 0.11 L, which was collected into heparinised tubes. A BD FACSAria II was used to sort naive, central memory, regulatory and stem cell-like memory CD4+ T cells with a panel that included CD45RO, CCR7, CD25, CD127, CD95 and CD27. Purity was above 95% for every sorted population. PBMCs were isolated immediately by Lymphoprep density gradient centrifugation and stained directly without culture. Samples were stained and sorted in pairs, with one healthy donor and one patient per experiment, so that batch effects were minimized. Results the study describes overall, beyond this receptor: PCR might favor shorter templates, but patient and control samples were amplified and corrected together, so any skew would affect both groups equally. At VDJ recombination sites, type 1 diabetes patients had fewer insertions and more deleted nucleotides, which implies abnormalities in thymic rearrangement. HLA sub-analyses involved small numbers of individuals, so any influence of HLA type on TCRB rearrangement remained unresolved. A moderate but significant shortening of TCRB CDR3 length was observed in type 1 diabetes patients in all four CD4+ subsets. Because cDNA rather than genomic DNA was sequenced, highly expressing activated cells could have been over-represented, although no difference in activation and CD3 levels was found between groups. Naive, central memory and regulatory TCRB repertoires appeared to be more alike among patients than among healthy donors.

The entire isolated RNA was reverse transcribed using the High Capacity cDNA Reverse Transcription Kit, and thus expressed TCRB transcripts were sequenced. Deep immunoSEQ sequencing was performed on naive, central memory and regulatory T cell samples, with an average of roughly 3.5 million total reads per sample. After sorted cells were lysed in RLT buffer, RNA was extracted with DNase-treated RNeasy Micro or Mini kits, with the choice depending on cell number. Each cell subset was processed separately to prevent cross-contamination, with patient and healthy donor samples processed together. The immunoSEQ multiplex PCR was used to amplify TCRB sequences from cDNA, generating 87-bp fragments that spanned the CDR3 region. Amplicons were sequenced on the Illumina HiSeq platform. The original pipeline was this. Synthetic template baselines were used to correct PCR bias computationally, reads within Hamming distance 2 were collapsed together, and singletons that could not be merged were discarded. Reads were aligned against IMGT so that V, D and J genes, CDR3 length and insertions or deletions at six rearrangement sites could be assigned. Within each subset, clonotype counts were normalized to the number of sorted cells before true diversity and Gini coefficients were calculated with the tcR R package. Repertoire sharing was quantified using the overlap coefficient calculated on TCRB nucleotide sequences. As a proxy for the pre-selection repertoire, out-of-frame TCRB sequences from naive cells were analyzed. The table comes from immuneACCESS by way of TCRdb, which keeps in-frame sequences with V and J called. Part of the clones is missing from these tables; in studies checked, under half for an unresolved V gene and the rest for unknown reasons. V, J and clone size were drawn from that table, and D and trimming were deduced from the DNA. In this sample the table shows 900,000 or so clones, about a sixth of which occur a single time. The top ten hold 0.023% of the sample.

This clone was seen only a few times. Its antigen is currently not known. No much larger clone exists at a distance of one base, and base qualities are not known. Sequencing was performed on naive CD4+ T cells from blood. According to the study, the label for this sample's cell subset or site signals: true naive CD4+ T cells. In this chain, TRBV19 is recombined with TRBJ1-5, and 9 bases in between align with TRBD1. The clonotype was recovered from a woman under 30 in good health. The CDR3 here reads CASQRVGQGYQPQHF. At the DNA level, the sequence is TGTGCCAGCCAAAGAGTAGGACAGGGGTATCAGCCCCAGCATTTT.